The following is a T cell receptor beta chain sequence with its context. Researchers reported sorting CD4+ naive, central memory, regulatory and stem cell-like memory cells via CD45RO/CCR7/CD25/CD127/CD95/CD27. Sequenced material consisted of expressed TCRB transcripts (all of the isolated RNA was reverse transcribed). Method: immunoSEQ multiplex PCR; TCRdb's copy keeps in-frame clones and lacks some. The sample lists some 400,000 clones, around 15% occurring once. These data come from a study of beta chain features in type 1 diabetes. Turning to the study itself: The examined sorted cells totaled approximately 110 million across samples.

The CDR3 is 11 residues long. With 4 bases removed from V and 4 bases from J, the gap between germline ends came to 4 bases. Germline values: CDR1 SNHLY, CDR2 FYNNEI. Sequencing used naive CD4+ T cells from blood. The TCR comes from a young woman in good health. The chain couples TRBV2 to TRBJ1-1; D ambiguous. The DNA for the CDR3 is TGTGCCAGCAGTGCGGGCACTGAAGCTTTCTTT. Translated, it gives CASSAGTEAFF.